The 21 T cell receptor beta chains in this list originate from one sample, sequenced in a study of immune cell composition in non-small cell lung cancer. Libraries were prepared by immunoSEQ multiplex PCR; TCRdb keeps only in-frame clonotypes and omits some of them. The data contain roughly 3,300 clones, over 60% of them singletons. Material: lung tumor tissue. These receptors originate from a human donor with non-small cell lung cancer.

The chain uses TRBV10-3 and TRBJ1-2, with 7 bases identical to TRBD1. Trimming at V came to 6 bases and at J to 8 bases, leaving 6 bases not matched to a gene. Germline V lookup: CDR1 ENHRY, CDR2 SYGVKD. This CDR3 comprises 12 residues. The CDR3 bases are TGTGCCATCAGGGAGGGGGCAGAGGGCTACACCTTC. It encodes CAIREGAEGYTF.

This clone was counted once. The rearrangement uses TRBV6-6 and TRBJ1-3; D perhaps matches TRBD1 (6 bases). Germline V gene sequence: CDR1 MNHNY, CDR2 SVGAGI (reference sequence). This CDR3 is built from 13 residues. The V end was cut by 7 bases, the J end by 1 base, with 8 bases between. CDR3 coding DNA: TGTGCCAGCATAGGGGGATCTGGAAACACCATATATTTT. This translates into CASIGGSGNTIYF.

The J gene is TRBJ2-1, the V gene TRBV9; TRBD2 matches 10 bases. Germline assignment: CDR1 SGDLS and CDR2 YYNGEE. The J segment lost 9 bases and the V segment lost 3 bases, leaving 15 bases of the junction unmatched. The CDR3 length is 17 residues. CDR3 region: CASSARRELAGMIEQFF. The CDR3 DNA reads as TGTGCCAGCAGCGCCAGGAGAGAACTAGCGGGGATGATTGAGCAGTTCTTC.

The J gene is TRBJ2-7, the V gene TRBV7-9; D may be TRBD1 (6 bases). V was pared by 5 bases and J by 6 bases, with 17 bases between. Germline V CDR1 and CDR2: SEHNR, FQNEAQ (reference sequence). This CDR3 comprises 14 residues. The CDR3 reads CASSRTGTTGEQYF. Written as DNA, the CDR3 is TGTGCCAGCAGCCGGACCGGGACAACAGGCGAGCAGTACTTC.

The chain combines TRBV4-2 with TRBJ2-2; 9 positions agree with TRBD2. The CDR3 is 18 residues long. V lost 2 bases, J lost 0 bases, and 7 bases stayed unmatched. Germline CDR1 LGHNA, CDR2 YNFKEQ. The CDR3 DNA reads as TGTGCCAGCAGCCAATTCAGCGGGGGGCGATCGAACACCGGGGAGCTGTTTTTT. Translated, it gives CASSQFSGGRSNTGELFF.

Here the CDR3 reads CASSLVQVVGYTF. CDR3 bases: TGTGCCAGCAGCTTAGTACAGGTGGTTGGCTACACCTTC. The V call is TRBV7-8, the J call TRBJ1-2; the D gene is possibly TRBD1 (5 bases). The CDR3 covers 13 residues. V was pared by 1 base and J by 7 bases, with 10 bases between. The V gene's germline CDR1 is SGHVS and CDR2 FQNEAQ.

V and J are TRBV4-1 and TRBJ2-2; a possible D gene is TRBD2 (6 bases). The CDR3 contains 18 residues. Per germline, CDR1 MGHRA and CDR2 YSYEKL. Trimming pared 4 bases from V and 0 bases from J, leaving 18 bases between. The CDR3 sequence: CASSRSVTSTANTGELFF. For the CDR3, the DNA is TGCGCCAGCAGCCGATCCGTTACTAGCACCGCGAACACCGGGGAGCTGTTTTTT.

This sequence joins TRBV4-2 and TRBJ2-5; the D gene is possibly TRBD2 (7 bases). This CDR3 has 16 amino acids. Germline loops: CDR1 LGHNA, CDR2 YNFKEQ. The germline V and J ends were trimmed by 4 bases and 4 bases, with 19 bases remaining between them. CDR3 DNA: TGTGCCAGCAGCCTAATTTGGGGGGGGGCAGGAGAGACCCAGTACTTC. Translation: CASSLIWGGAGETQYF.

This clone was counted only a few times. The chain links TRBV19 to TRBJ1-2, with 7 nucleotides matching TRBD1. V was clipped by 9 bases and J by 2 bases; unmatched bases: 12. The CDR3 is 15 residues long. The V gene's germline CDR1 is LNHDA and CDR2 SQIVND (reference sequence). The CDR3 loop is CASQNTRDSNYGYTF. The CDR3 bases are TGTGCCAGCCAAAATACTCGGGACAGCAACTATGGCTACACCTTC.

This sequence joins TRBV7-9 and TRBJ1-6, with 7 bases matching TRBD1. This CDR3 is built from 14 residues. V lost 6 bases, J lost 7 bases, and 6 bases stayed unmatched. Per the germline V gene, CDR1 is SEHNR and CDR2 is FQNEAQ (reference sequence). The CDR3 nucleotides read TGTGCCAGCAGTAACAGGGGAGGAAATTCACCCCTCCACTTT. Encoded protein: CASSNRGGNSPLHF.

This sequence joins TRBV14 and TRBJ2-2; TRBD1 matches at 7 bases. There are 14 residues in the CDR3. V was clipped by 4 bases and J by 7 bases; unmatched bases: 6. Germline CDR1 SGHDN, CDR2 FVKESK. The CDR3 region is CASSLVWDSGELFF. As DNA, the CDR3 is TGTGCCAGCAGCCTCGTCTGGGACAGCGGGGAGCTGTTTTTT.

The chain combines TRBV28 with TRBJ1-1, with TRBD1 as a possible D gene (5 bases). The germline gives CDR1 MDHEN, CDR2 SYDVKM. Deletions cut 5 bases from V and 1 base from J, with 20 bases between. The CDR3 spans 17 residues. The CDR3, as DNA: TGTGCCAGCAGTCCCGCCGGGCCCCAGACAGCGAACACTGAAGCTTTCTTT. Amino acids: CASSPAGPQTANTEAFF.

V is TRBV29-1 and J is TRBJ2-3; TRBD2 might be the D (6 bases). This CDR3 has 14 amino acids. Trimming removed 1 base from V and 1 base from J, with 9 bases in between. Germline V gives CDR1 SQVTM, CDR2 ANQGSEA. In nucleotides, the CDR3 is TGCAGCGTTGAAGCCGGCGGGGGCACAGATACGCAGTATTTT. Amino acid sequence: CSVEAGGGTDTQYF.

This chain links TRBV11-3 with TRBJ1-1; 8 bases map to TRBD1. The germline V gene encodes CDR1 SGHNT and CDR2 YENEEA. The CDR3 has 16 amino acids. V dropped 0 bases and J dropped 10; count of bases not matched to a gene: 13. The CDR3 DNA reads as TGTGCCAGCAGCTTAGACCGGACAGGGTTCCGTGAAGGAGCTTTCTTT. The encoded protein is CASSLDRTGFREGAFF.

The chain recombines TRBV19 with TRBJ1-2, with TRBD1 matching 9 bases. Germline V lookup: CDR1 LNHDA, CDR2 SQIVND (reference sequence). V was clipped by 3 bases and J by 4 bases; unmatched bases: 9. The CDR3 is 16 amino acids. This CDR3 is CASSILATGGIYGYTF. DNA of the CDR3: TGTGCCAGTAGTATTCTTGCAACAGGGGGCATCTATGGCTACACCTTC.

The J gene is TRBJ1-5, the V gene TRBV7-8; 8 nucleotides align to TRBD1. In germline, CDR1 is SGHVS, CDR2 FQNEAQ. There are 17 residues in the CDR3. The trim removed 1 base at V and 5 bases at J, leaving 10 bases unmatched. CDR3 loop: CASSLDYTGTGHQPQHF. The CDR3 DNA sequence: TGTGCCAGCAGCTTAGATTATACCGGGACAGGCCATCAGCCCCAGCATTTT.

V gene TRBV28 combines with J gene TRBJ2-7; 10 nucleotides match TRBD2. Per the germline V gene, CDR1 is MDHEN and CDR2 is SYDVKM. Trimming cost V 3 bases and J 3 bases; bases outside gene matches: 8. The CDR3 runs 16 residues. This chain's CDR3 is CASSFTASGGGYEQYF. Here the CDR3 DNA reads TGTGCCAGCAGTTTCACCGCTAGCGGGGGTGGCTACGAGCAGTACTTC.

The CDR3 sequence is CAWTDRGRGYTF. CDR3 sequence (DNA): TGTGCCTGGACAGACAGGGGGCGAGGCTACACCTTC. V usage is TRBV30 and J usage is TRBJ1-2; 10 nucleotides line up with TRBD1. The CDR3 contains 12 residues. Germline V gene data show CDR1 as GTSNPN and CDR2 as SVGIG (reference sequence). V shed 4 bases, J shed 8 bases, and the junction held 4 bases outside the gene matches.

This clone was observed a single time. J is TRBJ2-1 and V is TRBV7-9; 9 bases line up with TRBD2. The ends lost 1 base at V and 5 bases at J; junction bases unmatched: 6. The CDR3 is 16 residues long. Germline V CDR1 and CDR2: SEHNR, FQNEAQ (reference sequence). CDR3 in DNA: TGTGCCAGCAGCTTAGGGCTAGCGGGAACAAACAATGAGCAGTTCTTC. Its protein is CASSLGLAGTNNEQFF. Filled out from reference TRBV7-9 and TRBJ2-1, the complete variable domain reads DTGVSQNPRHKITKRGQNVTFRCDPISEHNRLYWYRQTLGQGPEFLTYFQNEAQLEKSRLLSDRFSAERPKGSFSTLEIQRTEQGDSAMYLCASSLGLAGTNNEQFFGPGTRLTVL.

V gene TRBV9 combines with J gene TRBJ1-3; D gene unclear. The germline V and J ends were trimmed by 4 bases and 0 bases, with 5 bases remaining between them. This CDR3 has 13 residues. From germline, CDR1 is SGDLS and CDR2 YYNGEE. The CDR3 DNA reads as TGTGCCAGCAGCCCCTTCTCTGGAAACACCATATATTTT. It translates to CASSPFSGNTIYF.

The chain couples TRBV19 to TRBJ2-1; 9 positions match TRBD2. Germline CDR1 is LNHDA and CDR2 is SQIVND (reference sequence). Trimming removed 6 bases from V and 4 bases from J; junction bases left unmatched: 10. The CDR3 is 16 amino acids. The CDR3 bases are TGTGCCAGTAGACCCGGCGGCAGCGGGGGGTACAATGAGCAGTTCTTC. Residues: CASRPGGSGGYNEQFF.